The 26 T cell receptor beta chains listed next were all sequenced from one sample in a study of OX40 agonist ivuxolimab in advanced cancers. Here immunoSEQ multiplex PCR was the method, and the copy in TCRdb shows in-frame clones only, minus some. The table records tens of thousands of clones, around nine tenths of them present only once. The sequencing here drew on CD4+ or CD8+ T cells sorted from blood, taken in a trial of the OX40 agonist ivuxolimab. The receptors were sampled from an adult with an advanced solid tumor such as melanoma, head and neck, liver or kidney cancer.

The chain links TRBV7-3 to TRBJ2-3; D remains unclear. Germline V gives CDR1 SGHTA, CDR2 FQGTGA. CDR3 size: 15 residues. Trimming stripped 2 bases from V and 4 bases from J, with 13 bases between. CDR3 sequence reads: CASSLVGVLADTQYF. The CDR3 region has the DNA TGTGCCAGCAGCTTAGTGGGCGTTTTGGCAGATACGCAGTATTTT.

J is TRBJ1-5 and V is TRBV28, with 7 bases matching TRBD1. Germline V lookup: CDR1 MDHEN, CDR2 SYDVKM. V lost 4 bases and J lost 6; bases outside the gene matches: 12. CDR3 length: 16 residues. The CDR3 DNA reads TGTGCCAGCAGTTATGGTCTGAGGGGGCCCAGTCAGCCCCAGCATTTT. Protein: CASSYGLRGPSQPQHF.

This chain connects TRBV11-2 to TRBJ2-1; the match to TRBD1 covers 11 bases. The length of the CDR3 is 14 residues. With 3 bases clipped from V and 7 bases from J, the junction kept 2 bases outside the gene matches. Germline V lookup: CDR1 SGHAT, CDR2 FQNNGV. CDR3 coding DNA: TGTGCCAGCAGCTTGGGGACAGGGGGAAATGAGCAGTTCTTC. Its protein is CASSLGTGGNEQFF.

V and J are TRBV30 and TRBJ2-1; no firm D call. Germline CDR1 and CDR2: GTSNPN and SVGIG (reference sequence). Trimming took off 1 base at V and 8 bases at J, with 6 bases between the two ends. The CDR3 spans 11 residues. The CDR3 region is CAWSGDYEQFF. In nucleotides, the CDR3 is TGTGCCTGGAGTGGAGACTATGAGCAGTTCTTC.

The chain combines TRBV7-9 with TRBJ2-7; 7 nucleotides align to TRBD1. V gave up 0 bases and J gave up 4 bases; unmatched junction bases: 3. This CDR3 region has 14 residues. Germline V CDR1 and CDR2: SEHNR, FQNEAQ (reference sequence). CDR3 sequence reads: CASSLAGGRYEQYF. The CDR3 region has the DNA TGTGCCAGCAGCTTAGCAGGGGGCAGGTACGAGCAGTACTTC.

DNA for the CDR3: TGTGCCAGTGCGGGACAGGGGAGCTCCTATAATTCACCCCTCCACTTT. Its translation: CASAGQGSSYNSPLHF. V gene TRBV19 combines with J gene TRBJ1-6; 10 bases are a match to TRBD1. Germline V CDR1 and CDR2: LNHDA, SQIVND (reference sequence). V lost 8 bases, J lost 0 bases, and 4 bases stayed unmatched. The CDR3 runs to 16 residues.

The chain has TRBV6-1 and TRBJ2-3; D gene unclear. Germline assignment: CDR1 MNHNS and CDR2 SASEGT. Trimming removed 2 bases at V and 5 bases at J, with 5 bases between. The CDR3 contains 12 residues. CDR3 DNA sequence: TGTGCCAGCAGTGAAATAGTAGATACGCAGTATTTT. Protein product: CASSEIVDTQYF.

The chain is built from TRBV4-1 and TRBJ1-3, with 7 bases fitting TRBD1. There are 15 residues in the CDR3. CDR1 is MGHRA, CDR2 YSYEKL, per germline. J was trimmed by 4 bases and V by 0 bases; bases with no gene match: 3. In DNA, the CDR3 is TGCGCCAGCAGCCAAGAGAACAGGGGAGGAAACACCATATATTTT. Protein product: CASSQENRGGNTIYF.

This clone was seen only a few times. The CDR3 DNA reads TGTGCCAGCAGTGAAGACGAGGGGGCGAACACTGAAGCTTTCTTT. This translates into CASSEDEGANTEAFF. V gene TRBV6-1 combines with J gene TRBJ1-1; TRBD1 aligns across 7 bases. V trimming: 1 base; J trimming: 1 base; junction bases outside the gene matches: 3. Germline assignment: CDR1 MNHNS and CDR2 SASEGT. CDR3 length equals 15 residues.

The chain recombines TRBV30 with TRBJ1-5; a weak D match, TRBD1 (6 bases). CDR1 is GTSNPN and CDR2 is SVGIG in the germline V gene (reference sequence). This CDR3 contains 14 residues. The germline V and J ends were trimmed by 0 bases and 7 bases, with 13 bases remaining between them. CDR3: CAWSVRIQGQPQHF. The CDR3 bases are TGTGCCTGGAGTGTTCGAATACAGGGCCAGCCCCAGCATTTT.

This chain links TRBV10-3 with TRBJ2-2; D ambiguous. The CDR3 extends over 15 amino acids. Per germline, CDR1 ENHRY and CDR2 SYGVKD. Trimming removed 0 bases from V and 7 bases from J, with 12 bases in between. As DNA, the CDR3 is TGTGCCATCAGTGAGTCAGGCCCGTCCGGCGGGGAGCTGTTTTTT. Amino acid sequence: CAISESGPSGGELFF.

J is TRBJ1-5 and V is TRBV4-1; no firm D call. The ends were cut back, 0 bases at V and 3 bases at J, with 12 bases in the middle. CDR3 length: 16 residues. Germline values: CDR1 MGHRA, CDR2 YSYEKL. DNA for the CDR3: TGCGCCAGCAGCCAAGAAGTAGAGCGGCTCAATCAGCCCCAGCATTTT. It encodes CASSQEVERLNQPQHF.

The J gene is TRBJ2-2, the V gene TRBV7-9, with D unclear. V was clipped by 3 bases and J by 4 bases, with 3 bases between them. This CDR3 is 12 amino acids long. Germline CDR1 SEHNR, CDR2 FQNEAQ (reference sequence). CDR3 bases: TGTGCCAGCAGCTTTGGCACCGGGGAGCTGTTTTTT. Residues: CASSFGTGELFF.

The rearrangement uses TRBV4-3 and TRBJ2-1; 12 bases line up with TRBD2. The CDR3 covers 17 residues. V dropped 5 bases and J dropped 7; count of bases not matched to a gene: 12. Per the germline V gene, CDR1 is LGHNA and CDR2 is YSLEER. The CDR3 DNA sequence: TGCGCCAGCAGCGCTTCCTCACTAGCGGGGGGAAGGAATGAGCAGTTCTTC. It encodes CASSASSLAGGRNEQFF.

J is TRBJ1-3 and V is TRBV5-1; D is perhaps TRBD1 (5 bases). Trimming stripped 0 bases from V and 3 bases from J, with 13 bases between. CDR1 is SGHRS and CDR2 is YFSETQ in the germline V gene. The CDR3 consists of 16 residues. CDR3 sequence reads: CASSLDQGLIGNTIYF. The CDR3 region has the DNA TGCGCCAGCAGCTTGGACCAGGGATTAATTGGAAACACCATATATTTT.

The CDR3 DNA is TGTGCCAGTAGCCCACAGGGAATTGCCTACGAGCAGTACTTC. Protein product: CASSPQGIAYEQYF. The J gene is TRBJ2-7, the V gene TRBV19, with D perhaps TRBD1 (6 bases). V lost 6 bases to trimming and J lost 2 bases, with 14 bases between them. This CDR3 is 14 amino acids long. CDR1 is LNHDA and CDR2 is SQIVND in the germline V gene (reference sequence).

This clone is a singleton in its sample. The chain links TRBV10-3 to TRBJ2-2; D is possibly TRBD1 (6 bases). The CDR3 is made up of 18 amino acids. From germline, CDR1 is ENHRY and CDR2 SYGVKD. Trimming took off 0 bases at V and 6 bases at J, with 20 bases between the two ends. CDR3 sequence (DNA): TGTGCCATCAGTGAGTCGAGTCTGGCAGGGGATAAAGCCGGGGAGCTGTTTTTT. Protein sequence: CAISESSLAGDKAGELFF.

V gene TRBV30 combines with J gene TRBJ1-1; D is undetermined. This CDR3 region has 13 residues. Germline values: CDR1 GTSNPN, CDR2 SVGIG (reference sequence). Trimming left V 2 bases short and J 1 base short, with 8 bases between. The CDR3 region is CAWSRVGNTEAFF. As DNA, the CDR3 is TGTGCCTGGAGTCGGGTGGGGAACACTGAAGCTTTCTTT.

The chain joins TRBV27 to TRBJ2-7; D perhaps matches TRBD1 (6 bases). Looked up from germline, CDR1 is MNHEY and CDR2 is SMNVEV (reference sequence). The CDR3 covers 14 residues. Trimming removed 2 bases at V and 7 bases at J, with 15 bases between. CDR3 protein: CASSLGQGGLEQYF. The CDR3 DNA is TGTGCCAGCAGTTTAGGCCAAGGGGGATTAGAGCAGTACTTC.

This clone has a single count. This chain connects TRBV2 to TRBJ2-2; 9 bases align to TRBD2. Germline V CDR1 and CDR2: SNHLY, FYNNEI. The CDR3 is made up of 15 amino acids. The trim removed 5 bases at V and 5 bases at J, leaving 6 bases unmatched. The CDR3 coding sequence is TGTGCCAGCAGTCCCATAGCGGGGGCAACCGGGGAGCTGTTTTTT. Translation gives CASSPIAGATGELFF.

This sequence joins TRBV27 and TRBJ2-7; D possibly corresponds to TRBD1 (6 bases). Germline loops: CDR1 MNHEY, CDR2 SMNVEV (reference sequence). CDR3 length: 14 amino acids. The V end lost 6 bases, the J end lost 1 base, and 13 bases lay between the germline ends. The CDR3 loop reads CASSQGQRSYEQYF. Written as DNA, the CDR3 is TGTGCCAGCAGCCAAGGACAGCGATCCTACGAGCAGTACTTC.

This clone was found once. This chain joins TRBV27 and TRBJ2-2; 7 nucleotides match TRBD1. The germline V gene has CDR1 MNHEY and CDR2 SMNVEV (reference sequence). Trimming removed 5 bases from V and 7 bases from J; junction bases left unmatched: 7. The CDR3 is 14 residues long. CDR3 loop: CASSEGAMVGELFF. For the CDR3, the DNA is TGTGCCAGCAGTGAGGGGGCGATGGTCGGGGAGCTGTTTTTT.

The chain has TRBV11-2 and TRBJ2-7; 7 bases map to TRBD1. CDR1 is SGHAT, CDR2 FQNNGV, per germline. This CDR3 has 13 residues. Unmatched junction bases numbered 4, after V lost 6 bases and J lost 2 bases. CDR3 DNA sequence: TGTGCCAGCAGTTTCGGGACAGCCTACGAGCAGTACTTC. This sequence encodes CASSFGTAYEQYF.

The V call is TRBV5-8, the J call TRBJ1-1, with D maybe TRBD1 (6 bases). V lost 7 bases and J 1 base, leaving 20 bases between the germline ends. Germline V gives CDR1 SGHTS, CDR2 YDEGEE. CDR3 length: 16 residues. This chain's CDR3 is CASLYQGKRRNTEAFF. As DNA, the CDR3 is TGTGCCAGCCTCTACCAGGGGAAGAGGAGGAACACTGAAGCTTTCTTT. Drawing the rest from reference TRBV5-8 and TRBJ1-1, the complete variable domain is EAGVTQSPTHLIKTRGQQATLRCSPISGHTSVYWYQQALGLGLQFLLWYDEGEERNRGNFPPRFSGRQFPNYSSELNVNALELEDSALYLCASLYQGKRRNTEAFFGQGTRLTVV.

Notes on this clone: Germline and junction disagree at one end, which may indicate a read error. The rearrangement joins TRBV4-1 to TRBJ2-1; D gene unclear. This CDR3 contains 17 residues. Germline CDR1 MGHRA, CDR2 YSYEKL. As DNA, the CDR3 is TGCGCCAGCAGCCAATCGTCGGGCTCCTCCCTCTACAATGAGCGGTTCTTC. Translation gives CASSQSSGSSLYNERFF.

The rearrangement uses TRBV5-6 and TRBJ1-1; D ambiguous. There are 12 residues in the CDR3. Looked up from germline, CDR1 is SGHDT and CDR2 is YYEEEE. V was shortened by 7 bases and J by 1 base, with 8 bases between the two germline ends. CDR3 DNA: TGTGCCAGCTGGGTCGGGAACACTGAAGCTTTCTTT. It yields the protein CASWVGNTEAFF. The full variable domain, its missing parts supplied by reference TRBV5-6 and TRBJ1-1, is DAGVTQSPTHLIKTRGQQVTLRCSPKSGHDTVSWYQQALGQGPQFIFQYYEEEERQRGNFPDRFSGHQFPNYSSELNVNALLLGDSALYLCASWVGNTEAFFGQGTRLTVV.